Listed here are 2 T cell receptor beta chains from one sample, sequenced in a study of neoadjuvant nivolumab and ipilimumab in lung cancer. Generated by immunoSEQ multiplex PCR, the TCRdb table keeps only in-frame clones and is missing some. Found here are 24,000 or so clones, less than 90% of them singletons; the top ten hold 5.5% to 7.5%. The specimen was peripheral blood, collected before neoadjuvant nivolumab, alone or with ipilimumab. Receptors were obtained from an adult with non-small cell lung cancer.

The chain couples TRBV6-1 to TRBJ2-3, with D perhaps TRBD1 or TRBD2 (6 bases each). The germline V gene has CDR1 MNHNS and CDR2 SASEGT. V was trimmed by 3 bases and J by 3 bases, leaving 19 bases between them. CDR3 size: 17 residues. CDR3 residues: CASSDTTGGGVTDTQYF. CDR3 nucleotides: TGTGCCAGCAGTGACACGACCGGGGGCGGTGTAACAGATACGCAGTATTTT.

CDR3 nucleotides: TGCGCCAGCAGCGTCGGGACAGGGGCTCGAGAGCAGTACTTC. Translating it yields CASSVGTGAREQYF. The chain carries TRBV5-1 and TRBJ2-7; 10 nucleotides agree with TRBD1. CDR1 and CDR2 from the germline V gene are SGHRS and YFSETQ. The length of the CDR3 is 14 residues. V was clipped by 4 bases and J by 7 bases; unmatched bases: 8.